Each of the 20 T cell receptor beta chains below was sequenced from the same sample in a study of PD-1 blockade in classical Hodgkin lymphoma. The protocol was immunoSEQ multiplex PCR, while the TCRdb copy is restricted to in-frame clones and leaves out a portion. Counted here are more than 70,000 clones, roughly 91% occurring once; the ten biggest clones make up about 2.7%. Each patient relapsed following autologous stem cell transplantation, and prior brentuximab vedotin exposure differed. Specimen: peripheral blood mononuclear cells (PBMCs), collected before the second cycle of nivolumab. These receptors all stem from a human donor with classical Hodgkin lymphoma.

The rearrangement uses TRBV13 and TRBJ2-7; the D is unclear. Germline V gives CDR1 PRHDT, CDR2 FYEKMQ (reference sequence). V was pared by 4 bases and J by 2 bases, with 3 bases between. The CDR3 loop spans 11 amino acids. CDR3 DNA: TGTGCCAGCAGCTCGGCCTACGAGCAGTACTTC. Translated, it gives CASSSAYEQYF.

V usage is TRBV6-1 and J usage is TRBJ2-3; 7 bases map to TRBD1. CDR1 is MNHNS and CDR2 is SASEGT in the germline V gene. The CDR3 runs 14 residues. The junction had 3 bases not matched to a gene; V was cut back by 5 bases and J by 1 base. The CDR3 DNA reads as TGTGCCAGCAGTCCCGGGACAGGCACAGATACGCAGTATTTT. This gives the protein CASSPGTGTDTQYF.

The rearrangement uses TRBV6-6 and TRBJ1-1; 7 nucleotides agree with TRBD1. The CDR3 has 16 residues. From germline, CDR1 is MNHNY and CDR2 SVGAGI (reference sequence). V was pared by 6 bases and J by 0 bases, with 10 bases of the junction left unmatched. The chain's CDR3 is CASRLDRVRVNTEAFF. The CDR3 nucleotides read TGTGCCAGCAGACTTGACAGGGTGCGTGTGAACACTGAAGCTTTCTTT.

The gene calls are TRBV10-3 and TRBJ2-7; TRBD2 matches at 7 bases. J lost 1 base, V lost 7 bases, and 19 bases had no gene match. The CDR3 has 18 amino acids. Germline V CDR1 and CDR2: ENHRY, SYGVKD. CDR3 loop: CAITTGLADAEPSYEQYF. Written as DNA, the CDR3 is TGTGCCATCACCACCGGCCTAGCGGATGCTGAACCTTCCTACGAGCAGTACTTC.

The chain couples TRBV9 to TRBJ1-4; 10 positions match TRBD1. The V and J ends lost 1 base and 7 bases, in that order; junction bases with no gene match: 4. Per the germline V gene, CDR1 is SGDLS and CDR2 is YYNGEE. The CDR3 runs 15 residues. CDR3 region: CASSVKGTGAEKLFF. CDR3 DNA sequence: TGTGCCAGCAGCGTAAAGGGGACAGGGGCTGAAAAACTGTTTTTT.

This clone was detected a few times. The rearrangement links TRBV4-1 to TRBJ2-1, with a weak D call TRBD1 (6 bases). Germline lookup yields CDR1 MGHRA and CDR2 YSYEKL. V was trimmed by 0 bases and J by 0 bases, leaving 21 bases between them. The CDR3 extends over 20 amino acids. CDR3 sequence: CASSQDGRPGQLSSYNEQFF. In nucleotides, the CDR3 is TGCGCCAGCAGCCAAGATGGCCGGCCCGGACAGTTGAGCTCCTACAATGAGCAGTTCTTC.

This clone was picked up one time. The gene calls are TRBV30 and TRBJ2-1; D gene ambiguous. CDR3 length: 15 residues. Germline CDR1 reads GTSNPN; CDR2 reads SVGIG (reference sequence). The ends were cut back, 1 base at V and 6 bases at J, with 16 bases in the middle. Here the CDR3 reads CAWSGTPVFGNEQFF. The CDR3 DNA is TGTGCCTGGAGTGGAACACCCGTTTTCGGCAATGAGCAGTTCTTC.

This rearrangement joins TRBV28 to TRBJ2-1; tentative D call: TRBD2 (5 bases). Deletions cut 3 bases from V and 8 bases from J, with 14 bases between. The germline gives CDR1 MDHEN, CDR2 SYDVKM. This CDR3 region has 14 residues. The CDR3, as DNA: TGTGCCAGCAGTTTCCCGGCTAGCACGGATGAGCAGTTCTTC. Amino acid sequence: CASSFPASTDEQFF.

This chain connects TRBV7-8 to TRBJ2-2, with D possibly matching TRBD2 (6 bases). The CDR3 covers 16 residues. The germline V gene has CDR1 SGHVS and CDR2 FQNEAQ. The germline V and J ends were trimmed by 1 base and 7 bases, with 16 bases remaining between them. CDR3 bases: TGTGCCAGCAGCTTAGTTGCCGGGGGATTGATCGGGGAGCTGTTTTTT. Protein product: CASSLVAGGLIGELFF.

This chain uses TRBV7-9 with TRBJ1-4, with D tentatively TRBD1 (6 bases). The germline V and J ends were trimmed by 4 bases and 6 bases, with 18 bases remaining between them. Per the germline V gene, CDR1 is SEHNR and CDR2 is FQNEAQ (reference sequence). The CDR3 runs 16 residues. Written as DNA, the CDR3 is TGTGCCAGCAGCTCCCAGGCAATCAGGGGAGATGAAAAACTGTTTTTT. Encoded protein: CASSSQAIRGDEKLFF.

This clone occurred once. The chain carries TRBV7-6 and TRBJ2-2; tentative D call: TRBD2 (5 bases). V gave up 5 bases and J gave up 2 bases, with 9 bases separating them. Germline V CDR1 and CDR2: SGHVS, FNYEAQ. The CDR3 runs 14 residues. CDR3 sequence (DNA): TGTGCCAGCAGCCCCGGGGTCAACACCGGGGAGCTGTTTTTT. Translated, it gives CASSPGVNTGELFF. Together with reference TRBV7-6 and TRBJ2-2, the CDR3 gives the full variable domain: GAGVSQSPRYKVTKRGQDVALRCDPISGHVSLYWYRQALGQGPEFLTYFNYEAQQDKSGLPNDRFSAERPEGSISTLTIQRTEQRDSAMYRCASSPGVNTGELFFGEGSRLTVL.

The chain carries TRBV6-6 and TRBJ2-7; tentatively, D is TRBD2 (6 bases). Germline CDR1 MNHNY, CDR2 SVGAGI (reference sequence). Between the trimmed V and J ends, which lost 2 bases and 4 bases, there was a span of 9 bases. This CDR3 has 13 amino acids. For the CDR3, the DNA is TGTGCCAGCAGTTACCCCGGGGGATACGAGCAGTACTTC. It is translated as CASSYPGGYEQYF.

This clone was found once. This chain joins TRBV28 and TRBJ1-5, with D possibly being TRBD1 (5 bases). V shed 3 bases and J shed 6 bases, with 15 bases lying between them. Germline loops: CDR1 MDHEN, CDR2 SYDVKM. CDR3 length equals 15 residues. The CDR3 sequence: CASSFEVQGRQPQHF. The CDR3 DNA reads as TGTGCCAGCAGTTTTGAAGTGCAGGGACGTCAGCCCCAGCATTTT.

In its sample, this clone was seen once. J is TRBJ2-3 and V is TRBV9; TRBD2 aligns across 11 bases. The CDR3 is made up of 15 amino acids. Germline CDR1 reads SGDLS; CDR2 reads YYNGEE. J lost 3 bases, V lost 4 bases, and 4 bases had no gene match. The DNA for the CDR3 is TGTGCCAGCAGCAGTAGCGGGAGGGAGACAGATACGCAGTATTTT. This gives the protein CASSSSGRETDTQYF.

The rearrangement links TRBV5-4 to TRBJ1-5, with TRBD1 as a possible D gene (5 bases). V was clipped by 10 bases and J by 3 bases, with 20 bases between them. The CDR3 runs to 15 residues. Germline V lookup: CDR1 SGHNT, CDR2 YYREEE (reference sequence). The CDR3 DNA follows: TGTGCCTGGGCGGGACCCGAACACAACAATCAGCCCCAGCATTTT. Translating it yields CAWAGPEHNNQPQHF.

The chain combines TRBV19 with TRBJ1-5; 8 nucleotides match TRBD1. Trimming at V came to 7 bases and at J to 0 bases, leaving 8 bases not matched to a gene. This CDR3 has 16 residues. Germline-derived CDR1 and CDR2 are LNHDA and SQIVND (reference sequence). CDR3: CASKPQGDYSNQPQHF. For the CDR3, the DNA is TGTGCCAGTAAACCACAGGGGGATTATAGCAATCAGCCCCAGCATTTT.

V is TRBV27 and J is TRBJ2-6; 8 bases are shared with TRBD2. This CDR3 has 18 residues. Germline CDR1 and CDR2: MNHEY and SMNVEV (reference sequence). V dropped 3 bases and J dropped 8; count of bases not matched to a gene: 15. The CDR3 loop is CASSFGVTGGPRSNVLTF. In DNA form, the CDR3 reads TGTGCCAGCAGTTTCGGTGTTACGGGAGGGCCTAGGTCCAACGTCCTGACTTTC.

The chain joins TRBV18 to TRBJ1-2; 7 bases agree with TRBD1. The CDR3 consists of 13 residues. Germline CDR1 reads KGHSH; CDR2 reads LQKENI. Trimming removed 3 bases from V and 7 bases from J; junction bases left unmatched: 5. CDR3 protein: CASSPNQGGGYTF. In DNA form, the CDR3 reads TGTGCCAGCTCACCGAACCAGGGGGGTGGCTACACCTTC.

The J gene is TRBJ2-6, the V gene TRBV14; 7 bases map to TRBD1. CDR1 and CDR2 (germline): SGHDN, FVKESK. The CDR3 has 15 amino acids. V lost 2 bases, J lost 4 bases, and 2 bases stayed unmatched. CDR3 bases: TGTGCCAGCAGCCAAACAGGGGCCGGGGCCAACGTCCTGACTTTC. Translation: CASSQTGAGANVLTF.

The gene calls are TRBV19 and TRBJ1-1; no reliable D call. The CDR3 loop spans 16 amino acids. Germline-derived CDR1 and CDR2 are LNHDA and SQIVND (reference sequence). V was clipped by 11 bases and J by 1 base, with 23 bases between them. The CDR3 DNA reads as TGTGCCGGCCCCCCGGCGTCCCCTGCGCAGAACACTGAAGCTTTCTTT. Translated, it gives CAGPPASPAQNTEAFF.